This T cell receptor beta chain was recorded in a study of T-cell reconstitution after alpha-beta-depleted transplantation in children. The authors prepared the TCRbeta library with unique molecular identifiers. TCRdb itself ran the PCR reads through MiXCR, one entry per CDR3 protein. The sample includes just under 350,000 distinct CDR3 sequences, 16% of them seen just once. Study-wide results and limits: Newly produced T cells mostly accounted for T-cell counts and diversity one year post-transplant.

There are many counts of this clonotype. Its antigen is still unknown. The germline gene is not matched at one end of the junction; a read error may be the cause. Sequenced here: PBMCs, mostly from graft donor cells, sampled 360 days after TCRalphabeta/CD19-depleted stem cell transplant. This sequence was found in a male patient between 2 and 10 years old who had a stem cell transplant for acute lymphoblastic leukemia, so the T cells may come from the graft donor.

CDR3 bases: TGCGCCAGCAGCCTCAGCCCAACCTACGAGCAGTACTTC. It yields the protein CASSLSPTYEQYF. The V and J genes are TRBV27 and TRBJ2-7; no definite D call. CDR3 length equals 13 residues. From germline, CDR1 is MNHEY and CDR2 SMNVEV (reference sequence).